Presented here are 18 T cell receptor beta chains from one specimen sequenced in a study of human T cells and chemical hapten exposure. TCRdb re-analysed the RACE reads in MiXCR, keeping a single row per CDR3 protein. This sample carries roughly 380,000 distinct CDR3 sequences, 4.5% to 5.5% of them seen once, and the ten largest clones take approximately 2.8%. This sample's time point: pre-sensitization, week 0. Regarding treatment: therapeutic diphenylcyclopropenone sensitization with weekly scalp DPC. This specimen consisted of whole blood, obtained in connection with sensitization to the hapten diphenylcyclopropenone (DPC). These receptors originate from a woman aged 50 to 65 with alopecia areata. Some clones in this sample may be carry-over from other donors' samples.

The gene calls are TRBV7-9 and TRBJ2-7; 9 nucleotides line up with TRBD1. This CDR3 comprises 18 residues. Losses at the gene ends were 1 base for V and 1 base for J; bases not matched to a gene: 11. Germline assignment: CDR1 SEHNR and CDR2 FQNEAQ (reference sequence). The CDR3 DNA is TGTGCCAGCAGCTTAGGGGCCTCCGGGACAGGGCGATCCTACGAGCAGTACTTC. Translated, it gives CASSLGASGTGRSYEQYF. Variable domain in full (rest from reference TRBV7-9 and TRBJ2-7): DTGVSQNPRHKITKRGQNVTFRCDPISEHNRLYWYRQTLGQGPEFLTYFQNEAQLEKSRLLSDRFSAERPKGSFSTLEIQRTEQGDSAMYLCASSLGASGTGRSYEQYFGPGTRLTVT.

This clonotype has ten or more counts. The chain is built from TRBV9 and TRBJ2-7; D gene unclear. The V end was cut by 4 bases, the J end by 2 bases, with 13 bases between. Per germline, CDR1 SGDLS and CDR2 YYNGEE. The CDR3 is 14 amino acids. CDR3 bases: TGTGCCAGCAGCCAATACACCGAGCCCTACGAGCAGTACTTC. This translates into CASSQYTEPYEQYF. Combining the CDR3 with reference TRBV9 and TRBJ2-7 gives the whole variable domain DSGVTQTPKHLITATGQRVTLRCSPRSGDLSVYWYQQSLDQGLQFLIQYYNGEERAKGNILERFSAQQFPDLHSELNLSSLELGDSALYFCASSQYTEPYEQYFGPGTRLTVT.

This clonotype was observed many times. This chain uses TRBV24-1 with TRBJ2-2, with D unclear. Trimming left V 4 bases short and J 3 bases short, with 5 bases between. The CDR3 extends over 13 amino acids. Germline V CDR1 and CDR2: KGHDR, SFDVKD. CDR3 region: CATSELYTGELFF. The CDR3 DNA reads TGTGCCACCAGTGAACTCTACACCGGGGAGCTGTTTTTT.

This clonotype was observed a handful of times. V is TRBV5-1 and J is TRBJ2-3, with D possibly TRBD2 on 6 matching bases. The CDR3 loop spans 15 amino acids. CDR1 is SGHRS and CDR2 is YFSETQ in the germline V gene. V was shortened by 1 base and J by 4 bases, with 13 bases between the two germline ends. For the CDR3, the DNA is TGCGCCAGCAGCTTGCGGGGGACCAGGGCAGATACGCAGTATTTT. Translated, it gives CASSLRGTRADTQYF.

This clonotype is a singleton in its sample. The genes are TRBV15 and TRBJ1-1; no reliable D call. V was trimmed by 0 bases and J by 6 bases, leaving 8 bases between them. Germline V gives CDR1 LNHNV, CDR2 YYDKDF (reference sequence). The length of the CDR3 is 13 residues. CDR3 DNA: TGTGCCACCAGCAGAGATGCGGGTGCTGAAGCTTTCTTT. Translated: CATSRDAGAEAFF.

The table lists this clonotype with many counts. This chain links TRBV6-2 or TRBV6-3 with TRBJ2-1; D gene uncertain. This CDR3 has 11 amino acids. CDR1 is MNHEY, CDR2 SVGEGT, per germline. The V gene lost 7 bases and the J gene lost 4 bases, with 5 bases spanning the gap. The DNA of the CDR3 is TGTGCCAGCACCTATTACAATGAGCAGTTCTTC. It codes for CASTYYNEQFF.

This clonotype came up many times. V is TRBV20-1 and J is TRBJ1-2; D remains unclear. The V and J ends lost 1 base and 4 bases respectively, with 16 bases between them. Germline assignment: CDR1 DFQATT and CDR2 SNEGSKA (reference sequence). The CDR3 consists of 15 residues. CDR3 coding DNA: TGCAGTGCTAGAGGGTCAGGCGAGAAGTTCTATGGCTACACCTTC. Translation: CSARGSGEKFYGYTF.

This clonotype was recorded many times. The chain uses TRBV29-1 and TRBJ1-1; perhaps TRBD1 as D (6 bases). Between the trimmed V and J ends, which lost 5 bases and 8 bases, there was a span of 12 bases. This CDR3 contains 11 residues. Germline V CDR1 and CDR2: SQVTM, ANQGSEA. The CDR3 coding sequence is TGCAGCGTTATGGCCACAGGGGAAGCTTTCTTT. Amino acids: CSVMATGEAFF.

This clonotype was seen repeatedly, ten times or more. The chain combines TRBV6-2 or TRBV6-3 with TRBJ2-3, with TRBD2 matching over 7 bases. The CDR3 length is 18 residues. V trimming: 4 bases; J trimming: 2 bases; junction bases outside the gene matches: 15. Looked up from germline, CDR1 is MNHEY and CDR2 is SVGEGT. CDR3 coding DNA: TGTGCCAGCAGTTCCTATAGACTAGCCTTACCTTCCACAGATACGCAGTATTTT. This encodes CASSSYRLALPSTDTQYF.

This clonotype was observed at least ten times. The chain couples TRBV12-3 or TRBV12-4 to TRBJ2-3, with TRBD2 matching 7 bases. J lost 2 bases, V lost 4 bases, and 3 bases had no gene match. The CDR3 length is 14 residues. CDR3 sequence (DNA): TGTGCCAGCAGTTCGGGACTACCCACAGATACGCAGTATTTT. This translates into CASSSGLPTDTQYF.

This clonotype was detected ten times or more. This chain uses TRBV6-1 with TRBJ1-2; D not resolved. Looked up from germline, CDR1 is MNHNS and CDR2 is SASEGT. Trimming stripped 0 bases from V and 4 bases from J, with 18 bases between. The length of the CDR3 is 17 residues. This CDR3 reads CASSEAKTFRGFYGYTF. DNA of the CDR3: TGTGCCAGCAGTGAAGCTAAGACCTTTCGGGGATTCTATGGCTACACCTTC.

There are many counts of this clonotype. V is TRBV29-1 and J is TRBJ2-3; D possibly corresponds to TRBD2 (5 bases). Germline V gene data show CDR1 as SQVTM and CDR2 as ANQGSEA. Trimming removed 6 bases from V and 0 bases from J, with 16 bases in between. The CDR3 contains 15 residues. The CDR3 nucleotides read TGCAGCGTGCACCGGGGATCTTTTAGCACAGATACGCAGTATTTT. This translates into CSVHRGSFSTDTQYF.

The chain carries TRBV4-3 and TRBJ1-1, with TRBD1 matching 10 bases. Germline-derived CDR1 and CDR2 are LGHNA and YSLEER. The trim removed 4 bases at V and 11 bases at J, leaving 7 bases unmatched. CDR3 length equals 13 residues. CDR3 DNA sequence: TGCGCCAGCAGCCCCCAGACAGGGGGCGCGGCTTTCTTT. Residues: CASSPQTGGAAFF.

This clonotype occurred a few times. This chain joins TRBV27 and TRBJ2-1; 9 nucleotides line up with TRBD2. The CDR3 has 19 residues. V gave up 5 bases and J gave up 0 bases; unmatched junction bases: 14. The germline CDR1 and CDR2 sequences are MNHEY and SMNVEV (reference sequence). The CDR3 loop is CASSPPRNLAGSSYNEQFF. The CDR3 nucleotides read TGTGCCAGCAGTCCCCCCCGTAACCTAGCGGGAAGCTCCTACAATGAGCAGTTCTTC.

The table lists this clonotype with many counts. The genes are TRBV9 and TRBJ2-1; D is undetermined. V lost 0 bases, J lost 3 bases, and 10 bases lay in between. The CDR3 has 15 residues. Germline values: CDR1 SGDLS, CDR2 YYNGEE. CDR3 residues: CASSVAVGFYNEQFF. Written as DNA, the CDR3 is TGTGCCAGCAGCGTAGCGGTTGGCTTCTACAATGAGCAGTTCTTC. Together with reference TRBV9 and TRBJ2-1, the CDR3 gives the full variable domain: DSGVTQTPKHLITATGQRVTLRCSPRSGDLSVYWYQQSLDQGLQFLIQYYNGEERAKGNILERFSAQQFPDLHSELNLSSLELGDSALYFCASSVAVGFYNEQFFGPGTRLTVL.

This clonotype occurred many times. The V and J genes are TRBV29-1 and TRBJ2-4, with TRBD1 matching 7 bases. Looked up from germline, CDR1 is SQVTM and CDR2 is ANQGSEA. V gave up 4 bases and J gave up 0 bases; unmatched junction bases: 3. The CDR3 extends over 14 amino acids. The chain's CDR3 is CSVGDSLAKNIQYF. For the CDR3, the DNA is TGCAGCGTTGGGGACAGTCTAGCCAAAAACATTCAGTACTTC.

Ten or more counts support this clonotype. The rearrangement links TRBV12-3 or TRBV12-4 to TRBJ1-2; the D is unclear. Trimming removed 6 bases from V and 9 bases from J, with 11 bases in between. The CDR3 runs to 11 residues. Written as DNA, the CDR3 is TGTGCCAGCAGCAAACCCCCAAGCTACACCTTC. Its translation: CASSKPPSYTF.

There are many counts of this clonotype. This chain joins TRBV12-3 or TRBV12-4 and TRBJ1-1; no clear D. The CDR3 consists of 13 residues. V lost 3 bases, J lost 1 base, and 6 bases lay in between. CDR3 sequence (DNA): TGTGCCAGCAGTTTGCGAGAGAACACTGAAGCTTTCTTT. The encoded protein is CASSLRENTEAFF.